The 6 T cell receptor beta chains listed next were all sequenced from one sample in a study of CXCR3-negative and CXCR3-positive naive CD8 T cells. The TRB cDNA libraries were prepared by 5' RACE with UMI labels. Reanalyzing the 5' RACE reads, TCRdb keeps one entry per CDR3 protein, without DNA. The repertoire table contains 130,000 or so distinct CDR3 sequences. The sequenced material came from naive CXCR3- CD8+ T cells from blood. Subset in this sample: CD45RO-CCR7+CD27+CD95- naive CD8+ T cells lacking CXCR3 (TNR3-). The receptors here all came from a human donor in good health. Some clones in this sample may be carry-over from other donors' samples.

This chain links TRBV25-1 with TRBJ2-7; TCRdb's D gene call, TRBD2, goes unchecked for lack of DNA. Germline CDR1 reads MGHDK; CDR2 reads SYGVNS. This CDR3 spans 13 amino acids. CDR3 sequence reads: CASTYGLAGEQYF.

V and J are TRBV30 and TRBJ2-5. The CDR3 has 12 residues. Germline V CDR1 and CDR2: GTSNPN, SVGIG (reference sequence). The CDR3 is CAWRTLQETQYF.

The chain joins TRBV5-1 to TRBJ1-1. The CDR3 sequence is 14 residues long. Germline V gives CDR1 SGHRS, CDR2 YFSETQ. The CDR3 sequence: CASSFLNMNTEAFF. The entire variable domain, with the rest obtained from reference TRBV5-1 and TRBJ1-1, is as follows: KAGVTQTPRYLIKTRGQQVTLSCSPISGHRSVSWYQQTPGQGLQFLFEYFSETQRNKGNFPGRFSGRQFSNSRSEMNVSTLELGDSALYLCASSFLNMNTEAFFGQGTRLTVV.

This sequence joins TRBV29-1 and TRBJ2-7; TCRdb selects TRBD2, and the lack of DNA leaves this call unchecked. CDR3 length equals 18 residues. Germline CDR1 and CDR2: SQVTM and ANQGSEA. The CDR3 sequence: CSVSNIKGLAEGGYEQYF.

The chain combines TRBV4-1 with TRBJ2-7; TCRdb indicates TRBD1, and absent DNA this call remains unverified. The CDR3 is 16 residues long. The germline CDR1 and CDR2 sequences are MGHRA and YSYEKL. The CDR3 is CASSQDPGWSSYEQYF.

The V call is TRBV6-5, the J call TRBJ1-1; the TRBD1 assignment by TCRdb is unverifiable without DNA. The CDR3 loop spans 20 amino acids. The germline gives CDR1 MNHEY, CDR2 SVGAGI. CDR3 residues: CASSYSRGGDRALRNTEAFF.